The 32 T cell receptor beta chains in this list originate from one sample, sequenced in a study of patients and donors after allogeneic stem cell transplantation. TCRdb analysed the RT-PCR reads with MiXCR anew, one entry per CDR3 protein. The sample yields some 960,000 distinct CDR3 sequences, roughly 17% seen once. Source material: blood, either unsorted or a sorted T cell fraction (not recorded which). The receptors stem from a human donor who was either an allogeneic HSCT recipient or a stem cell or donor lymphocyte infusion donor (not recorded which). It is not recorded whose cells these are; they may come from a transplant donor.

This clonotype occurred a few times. CDR3 protein: CASRRGGVSGYTF. DNA for the CDR3: TGTGCCAGCAGACGTGGGGGAGTGAGTGGCTACACCTTC. The chain carries TRBV27 and TRBJ1-2, with D possibly TRBD1 on 5 matching bases. V lost 6 bases and J 7 bases, leaving 15 bases between the germline ends. Germline loops: CDR1 MNHEY, CDR2 SMNVEV (reference sequence). This CDR3 spans 13 amino acids.

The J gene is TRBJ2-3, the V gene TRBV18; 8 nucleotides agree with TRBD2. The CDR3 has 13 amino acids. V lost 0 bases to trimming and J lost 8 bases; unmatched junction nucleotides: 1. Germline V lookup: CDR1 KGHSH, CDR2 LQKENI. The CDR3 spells CASSPPTSATQYF. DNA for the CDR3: TGTGCCAGCTCACCACCGACTAGCGCTACGCAGTATTTT.

CDR3 DNA sequence: TGTGCCAGCAGCCCCCTCCCATCACTAGGGGCGACCGGGGAGCTGTTTTTT. Its protein is CASSPLPSLGATGELFF. J is TRBJ2-2 and V is TRBV7-8; possibly TRBD1 or TRBD2 for D (5 bases each). Germline CDR1 SGHVS, CDR2 FQNEAQ. V was shortened by 5 bases and J by 5 bases, with 21 bases between the two germline ends. The CDR3 is 17 residues long.

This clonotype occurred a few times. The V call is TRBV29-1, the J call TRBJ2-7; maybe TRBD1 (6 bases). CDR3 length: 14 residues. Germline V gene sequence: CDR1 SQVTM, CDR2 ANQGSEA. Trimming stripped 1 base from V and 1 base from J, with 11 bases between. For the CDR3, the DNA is TGCAGCGTTGAAGGACAGGAAGGTTCCTACGAGCAGTACTTC. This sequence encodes CSVEGQEGSYEQYF.

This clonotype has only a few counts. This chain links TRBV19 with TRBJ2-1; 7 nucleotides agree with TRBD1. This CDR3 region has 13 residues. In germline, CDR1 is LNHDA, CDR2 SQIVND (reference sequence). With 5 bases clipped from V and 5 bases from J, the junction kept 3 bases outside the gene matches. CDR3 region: CASSGDRNNEQFF. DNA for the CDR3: TGTGCCAGTAGTGGGGACAGAAACAATGAGCAGTTCTTC.

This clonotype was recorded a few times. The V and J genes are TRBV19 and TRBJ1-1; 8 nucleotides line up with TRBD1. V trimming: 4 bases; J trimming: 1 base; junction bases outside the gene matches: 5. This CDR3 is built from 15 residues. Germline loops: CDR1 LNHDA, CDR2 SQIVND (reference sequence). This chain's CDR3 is CASSNRQGPNTEAFF. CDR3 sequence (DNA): TGTGCCAGTAGTAACCGACAGGGGCCGAACACTGAAGCTTTCTTT. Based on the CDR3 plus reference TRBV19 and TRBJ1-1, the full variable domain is DGGITQSPKYLFRKEGQNVTLSCEQNLNHDAMYWYRQDPGQGLRLIYYSQIVNDFQKGDIAEGYSVSREKKESFPLTVTSAQKNPTAFYLCASSNRQGPNTEAFFGQGTRLTVV.

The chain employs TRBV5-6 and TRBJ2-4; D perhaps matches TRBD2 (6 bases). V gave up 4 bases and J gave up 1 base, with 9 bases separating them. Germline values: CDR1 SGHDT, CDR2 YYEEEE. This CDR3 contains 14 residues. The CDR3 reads CASSPGVAKNIQYF. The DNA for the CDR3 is TGTGCCAGCAGCCCGGGGGTGGCCAAAAACATTCAGTACTTC. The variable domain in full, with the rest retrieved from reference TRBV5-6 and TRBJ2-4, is DAGVTQSPTHLIKTRGQQVTLRCSPKSGHDTVSWYQQALGQGPQFIFQYYEEEERQRGNFPDRFSGHQFPNYSSELNVNALLLGDSALYLCASSPGVAKNIQYFGAGTRLSVL.

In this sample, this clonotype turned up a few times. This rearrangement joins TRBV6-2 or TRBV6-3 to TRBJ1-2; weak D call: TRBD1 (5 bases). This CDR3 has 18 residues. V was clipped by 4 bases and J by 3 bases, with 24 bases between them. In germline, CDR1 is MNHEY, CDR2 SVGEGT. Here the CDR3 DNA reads TGTGCCAGCAGTTCCCACAACAGATACAGGACCTTCGACTATGGCTACACCTTC. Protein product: CASSSHNRYRTFDYGYTF.

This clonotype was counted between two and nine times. The CDR3 sequence: CSVTGLAGLTDTQYF. The CDR3 DNA sequence: TGCAGCGTCACCGGACTAGCGGGCCTCACAGATACGCAGTATTTT. The chain employs TRBV29-1 and TRBJ2-3; 11 bases line up with TRBD2. The trim removed 6 bases at V and 2 bases at J, leaving 7 bases unmatched. The germline V gene has CDR1 SQVTM and CDR2 ANQGSEA. The CDR3 has 15 residues.

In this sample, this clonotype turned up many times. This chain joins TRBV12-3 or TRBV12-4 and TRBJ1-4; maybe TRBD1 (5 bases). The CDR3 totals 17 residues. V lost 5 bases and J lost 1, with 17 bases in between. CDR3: CASSPAGRGLTNEKLFF. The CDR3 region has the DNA TGTGCCAGCAGTCCCGCGGGGAGGGGACTAACTAATGAAAAACTGTTTTTT.

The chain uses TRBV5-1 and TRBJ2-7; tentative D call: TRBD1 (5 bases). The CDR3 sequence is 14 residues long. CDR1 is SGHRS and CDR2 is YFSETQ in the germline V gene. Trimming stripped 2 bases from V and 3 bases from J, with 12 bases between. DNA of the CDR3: TGCGCCAGCAGCTTCCTCTCCGGACACTACGAGCAGTACTTC. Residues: CASSFLSGHYEQYF.

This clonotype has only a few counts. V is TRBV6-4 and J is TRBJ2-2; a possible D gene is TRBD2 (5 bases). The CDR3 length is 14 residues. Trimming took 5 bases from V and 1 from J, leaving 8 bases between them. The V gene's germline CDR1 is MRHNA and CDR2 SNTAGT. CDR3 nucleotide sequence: TGTGCCAGCAGTAGGGAGCTGAACACCGGGGAGCTGTTTTTT. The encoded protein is CASSRELNTGELFF.

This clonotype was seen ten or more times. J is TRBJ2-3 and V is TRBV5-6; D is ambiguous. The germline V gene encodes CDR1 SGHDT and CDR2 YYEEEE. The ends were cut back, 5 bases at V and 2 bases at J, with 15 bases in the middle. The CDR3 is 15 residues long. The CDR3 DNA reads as TGTGCCAGCAGTTTTACTGGACCAGTCACAGATACGCAGTATTTT. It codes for CASSFTGPVTDTQYF.

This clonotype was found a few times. The CDR3 sequence is CAISEGGIKYF. DNA of the CDR3: TGTGCCATCAGTGAGGGAGGGATCAAGTACTTC. The chain recombines TRBV10-3 with TRBJ2-7, with D possibly matching TRBD2 (6 bases). This CDR3 is 11 amino acids long. V lost 2 bases and J lost 11, with 10 bases in between. The V gene's germline CDR1 is ENHRY and CDR2 SYGVKD.

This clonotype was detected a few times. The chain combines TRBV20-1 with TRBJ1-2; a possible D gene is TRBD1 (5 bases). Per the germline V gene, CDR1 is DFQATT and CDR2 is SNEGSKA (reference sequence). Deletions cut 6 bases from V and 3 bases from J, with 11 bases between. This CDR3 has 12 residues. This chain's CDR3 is CSALGTDYGYTF. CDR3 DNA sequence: TGCAGTGCATTGGGGACGGACTATGGCTACACCTTC.

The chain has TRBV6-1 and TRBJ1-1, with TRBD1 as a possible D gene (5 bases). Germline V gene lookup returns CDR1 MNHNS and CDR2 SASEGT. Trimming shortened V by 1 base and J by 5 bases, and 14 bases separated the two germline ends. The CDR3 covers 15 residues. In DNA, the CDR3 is TGTGCCAGCAGTGAAGAGGGCAGGGTTCTAACTGAAGCTTTCTTT. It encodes CASSEEGRVLTEAFF.

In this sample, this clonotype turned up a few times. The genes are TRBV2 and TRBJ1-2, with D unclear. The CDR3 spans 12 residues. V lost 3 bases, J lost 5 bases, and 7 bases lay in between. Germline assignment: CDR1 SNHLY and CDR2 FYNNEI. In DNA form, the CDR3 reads TGTGCCAGCAGTGAGTCCGAGTATGGCTACACCTTC. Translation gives CASSESEYGYTF.

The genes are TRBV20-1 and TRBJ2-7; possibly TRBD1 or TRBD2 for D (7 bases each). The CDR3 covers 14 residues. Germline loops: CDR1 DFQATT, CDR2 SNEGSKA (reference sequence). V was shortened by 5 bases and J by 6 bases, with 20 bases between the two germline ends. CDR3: CSAEWEGQLFEQYF. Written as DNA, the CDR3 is TGCAGTGCTGAGTGGGAGGGACAGCTGTTCGAGCAGTACTTC.

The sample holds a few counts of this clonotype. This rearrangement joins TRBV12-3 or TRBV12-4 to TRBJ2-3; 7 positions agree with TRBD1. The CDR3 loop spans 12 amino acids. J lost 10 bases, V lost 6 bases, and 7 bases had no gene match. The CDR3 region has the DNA TGTGCCAGCAGCTGGGACAGATCTTCGCAGTATTTT. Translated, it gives CASSWDRSSQYF.

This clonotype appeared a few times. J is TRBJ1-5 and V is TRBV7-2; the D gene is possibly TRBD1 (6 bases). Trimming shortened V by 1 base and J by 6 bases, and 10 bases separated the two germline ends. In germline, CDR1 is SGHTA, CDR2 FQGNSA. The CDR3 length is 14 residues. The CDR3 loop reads CASSLERGTQPQHF. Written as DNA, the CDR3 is TGTGCCAGCAGCTTAGAGAGGGGGACTCAGCCCCAGCATTTT.

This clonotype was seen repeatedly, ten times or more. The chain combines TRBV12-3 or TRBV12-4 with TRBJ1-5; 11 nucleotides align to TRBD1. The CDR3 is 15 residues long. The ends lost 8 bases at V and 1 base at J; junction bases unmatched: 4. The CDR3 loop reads CASGRDRGSNQPQHF. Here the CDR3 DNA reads TGTGCCAGCGGCAGGGACAGGGGGAGCAATCAGCCCCAGCATTTT.

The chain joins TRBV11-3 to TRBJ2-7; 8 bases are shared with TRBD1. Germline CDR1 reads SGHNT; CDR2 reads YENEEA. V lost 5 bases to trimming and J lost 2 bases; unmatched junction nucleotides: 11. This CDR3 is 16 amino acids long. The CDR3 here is CASSRKGDRNTYEQYF. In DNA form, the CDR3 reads TGTGCCAGCAGCCGAAAGGGGGACAGGAACACCTACGAGCAGTACTTC.

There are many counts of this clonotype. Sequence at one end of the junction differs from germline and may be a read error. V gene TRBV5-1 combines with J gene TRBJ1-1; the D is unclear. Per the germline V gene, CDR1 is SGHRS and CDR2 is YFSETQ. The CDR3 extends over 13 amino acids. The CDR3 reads CASSLVRNTEAFF. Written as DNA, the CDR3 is TGTGCCAGCAGCTTAGTCCGGAACACTGAAGCTTTCTTT.

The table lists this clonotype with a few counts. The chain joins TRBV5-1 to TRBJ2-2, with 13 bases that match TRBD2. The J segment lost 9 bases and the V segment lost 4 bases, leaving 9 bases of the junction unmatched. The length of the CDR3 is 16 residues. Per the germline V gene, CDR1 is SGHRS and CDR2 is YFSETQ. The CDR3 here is CASSRGLAGATRELFF. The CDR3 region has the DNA TGCGCCAGCAGCCGCGGACTAGCGGGGGCCACAAGGGAGCTGTTTTTT.

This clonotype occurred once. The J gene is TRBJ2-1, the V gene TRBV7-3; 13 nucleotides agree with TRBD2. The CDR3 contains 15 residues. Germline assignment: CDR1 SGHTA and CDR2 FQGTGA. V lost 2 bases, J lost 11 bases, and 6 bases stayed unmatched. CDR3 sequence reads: CASSLEGLAGTKQFF. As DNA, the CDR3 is TGTGCCAGCAGCTTAGAGGGACTAGCGGGAACCAAGCAGTTCTTC.

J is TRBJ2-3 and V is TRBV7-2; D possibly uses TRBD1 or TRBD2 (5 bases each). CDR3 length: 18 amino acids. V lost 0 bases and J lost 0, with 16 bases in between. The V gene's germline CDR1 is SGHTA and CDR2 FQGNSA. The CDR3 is CASSLASGGPISTDTQYF. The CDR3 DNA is TGTGCCAGCAGCTTAGCTAGTGGGGGACCAATTAGCACAGATACGCAGTATTTT.

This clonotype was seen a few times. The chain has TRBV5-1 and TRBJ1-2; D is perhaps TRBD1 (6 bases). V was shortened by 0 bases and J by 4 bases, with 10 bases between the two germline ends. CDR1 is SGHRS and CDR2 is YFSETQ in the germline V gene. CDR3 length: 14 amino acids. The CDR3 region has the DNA TGCGCCAGCAGCTTGGCTTGGGACACCTATGGCTACACCTTC. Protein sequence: CASSLAWDTYGYTF. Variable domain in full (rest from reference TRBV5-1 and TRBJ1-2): KAGVTQTPRYLIKTRGQQVTLSCSPISGHRSVSWYQQTPGQGLQFLFEYFSETQRNKGNFPGRFSGRQFSNSRSEMNVSTLELGDSALYLCASSLAWDTYGYTFGSGTRLTVV.

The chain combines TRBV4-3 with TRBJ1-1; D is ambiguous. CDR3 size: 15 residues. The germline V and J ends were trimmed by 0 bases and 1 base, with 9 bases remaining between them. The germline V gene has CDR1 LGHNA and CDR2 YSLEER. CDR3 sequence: CASSQDLSGNTEAFF. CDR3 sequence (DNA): TGCGCCAGCAGCCAAGATCTATCGGGGAACACTGAAGCTTTCTTT.

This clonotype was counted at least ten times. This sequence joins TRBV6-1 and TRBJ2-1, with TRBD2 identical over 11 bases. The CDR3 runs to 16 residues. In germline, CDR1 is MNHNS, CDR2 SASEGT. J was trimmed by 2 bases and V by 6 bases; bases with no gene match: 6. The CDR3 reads CASSGRLAGTYNEQFF. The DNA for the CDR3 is TGTGCCAGCAGCGGCCGACTAGCGGGAACCTACAATGAGCAGTTCTTC.

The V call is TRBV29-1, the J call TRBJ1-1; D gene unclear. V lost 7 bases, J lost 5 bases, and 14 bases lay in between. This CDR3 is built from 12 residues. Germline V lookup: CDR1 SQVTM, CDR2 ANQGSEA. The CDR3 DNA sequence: TGCAGCGCCGGGCGCCTGCAAACTGAAGCTTTCTTT. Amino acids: CSAGRLQTEAFF.

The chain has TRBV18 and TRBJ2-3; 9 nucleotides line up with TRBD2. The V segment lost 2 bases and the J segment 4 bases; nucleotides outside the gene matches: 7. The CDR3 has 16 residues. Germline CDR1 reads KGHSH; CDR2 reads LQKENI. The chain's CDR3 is CASSPAASGAPDTQYF. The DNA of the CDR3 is TGTGCCAGCTCACCAGCGGCTAGCGGGGCGCCAGATACGCAGTATTTT.

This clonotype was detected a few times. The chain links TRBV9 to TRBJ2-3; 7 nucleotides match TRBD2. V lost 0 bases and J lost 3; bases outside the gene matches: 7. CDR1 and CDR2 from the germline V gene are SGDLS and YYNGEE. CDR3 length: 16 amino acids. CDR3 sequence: CASSVGGGARTDTQYF. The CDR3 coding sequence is TGTGCCAGCAGCGTAGGGGGAGGGGCTAGAACAGATACGCAGTATTTT.